This TCR beta chain appears in the sequencing data of a study of T cell responses to AZD1222 COVID-19 vaccine. This table comes from immunoSEQ multiplex PCR, and its TCRdb copy is limited to in-frame clones, with some not included. The table has around 100,000 clones, approximately 90% seen once. Germline lookup yields CDR1 MNHEY and CDR2 SVGEGT. The ends were cut back, 7 bases at V and 3 bases at J, with 21 bases in the middle. The CDR3 is made up of 16 amino acids. The chain combines TRBV6-2 or TRBV6-3 with TRBJ1-2; D possibly corresponds to TRBD1 (5 bases). The sequence was obtained from an adult in good health. The specimen was peripheral blood, collected on day 0 of AZD1222 vaccination. The CDR3 region has the DNA TGTGCCAGCACCCCCGCCACAGGCCCTTCATACTATGGCTACACCTTC. As protein: CASTPATGPSYYGYTF.